The 5 T cell receptor beta chains below all came from one sample that was sequenced in a study of graft-versus-host responses after intestinal transplantation. Their antigens are not known. Data came from immunoSEQ multiplex PCR; TCRdb stores just in-frame clones and leaves some out. Of around 97,000 clones in the sample, 91% were seen once. This material consisted of unstimulated CD4+ T cells sorted from spleen or lymph node cells, taken before transplant. All receptors come from a human donor who was the organ donor for an intestinal transplant.

This chain uses TRBV18 with TRBJ2-1, with D unclear. Germline lookup yields CDR1 KGHSH and CDR2 LQKENI. The CDR3 contains 13 residues. V gave up 1 base and J gave up 5 bases, with 6 bases separating them. This CDR3 is CASSPHRDNEQFF. The CDR3 DNA is TGTGCCAGCTCACCACACAGAGACAATGAGCAGTTCTTC.

The rearrangement links TRBV5-1 to TRBJ2-3; the match to TRBD2 covers 11 bases. V gave up 4 bases and J gave up 7 bases; unmatched junction bases: 8. CDR1 SGHRS and CDR2 YFSETQ come from the germline V gene. The CDR3 runs to 15 residues. This CDR3 reads CASSIAGTSGYTQYF. In DNA form, the CDR3 reads TGCGCCAGCAGCATTGCCGGGACTAGCGGTTATACGCAGTATTTT.

This chain uses TRBV9 with TRBJ2-7; no reliable D call. The ends were cut back, 0 bases at V and 0 bases at J, with 7 bases in the middle. Germline CDR1 reads SGDLS; CDR2 reads YYNGEE. There are 14 residues in the CDR3. The CDR3 loop is CASSVGSSSYEQYF. CDR3 coding DNA: TGTGCCAGCAGCGTAGGCTCTAGCTCCTACGAGCAGTACTTC.

This chain links TRBV19 with TRBJ2-2; TRBD1 agrees at 9 bases. This CDR3 has 14 residues. In germline, CDR1 is LNHDA, CDR2 SQIVND (reference sequence). With 6 bases clipped from V and 6 bases from J, the junction kept 5 bases outside the gene matches. CDR3 amino acids: CASSPGQGPGELFF. DNA for the CDR3: TGTGCCAGTAGCCCGGGACAGGGTCCCGGGGAGCTGTTTTTT. Drawing the rest from reference TRBV19 and TRBJ2-2, the complete variable domain is DGGITQSPKYLFRKEGQNVTLSCEQNLNHDAMYWYRQDPGQGLRLIYYSQIVNDFQKGDIAEGYSVSREKKESFPLTVTSAQKNPTAFYLCASSPGQGPGELFFGEGSRLTVL.

V gene TRBV6-5 combines with J gene TRBJ2-3; D is perhaps TRBD1 (5 bases). CDR1 and CDR2 (germline): MNHEY, SVGAGI. Trimming cost V 2 bases and J 3 bases, with 15 bases left between them. The CDR3 extends over 16 amino acids. The CDR3, as DNA: TGTGCCAGCAGTTACCAGGGATCCACGCTTACAGATACGCAGTATTTT. This gives the protein CASSYQGSTLTDTQYF.